This T cell receptor (beta chain) stems from a study of blood T cell repertoires in COVID-19. As for the study in general: From T cells, B-cell-depleted T cells, or PBMCs came the material, which was cDNA or gDNA.

Trimming removed 2 bases at V and 9 bases at J, with 11 bases between. This CDR3 contains 14 residues. The germline V gene has CDR1 SGHTA and CDR2 FQGTGA. Participants reported their clinical history, and cohort assignment relied on those reports. Original processing methods: For nucleated cells, counts were estimated from reference gene primer amplification. Repertoires were generated with immunoSEQ multiplex PCR, while TCRdb's copy carries only in-frame clones and drops some. V and J calls and clone size are as listed in that table; D and trimming were resolved from the DNA. The sample consists of roughly 360,000 clones, under 85% of them appearing once.

The clonotype comes from a woman between 45 and 60 years old who had recovered from COVID-19. Sequencing was performed on PBMCs or T cells enriched from blood (not recorded which). The chain has TRBV7-3 and TRBJ1-6; D not certain. CDR3 in DNA: TGTGCCAGCAGCTTACGGGGAAGTGGTTCACCCCTCCACTTT. Amino acids: CASSLRGSGSPLHF.